Sequencing of this T cell receptor beta chain was carried out in a study of blood T cell repertoires in COVID-19. Study in general: COVID-19 samples from acute and convalescent phases originated in the United States, Italy and Spain. In each case, the material was cDNA or gDNA derived from T cells, B-cell-depleted T cells, or PBMCs.

Original analysis: Estimated nucleated cell counts came from reference gene primer amplification. Method: immunoSEQ multiplex PCR; TCRdb's copy keeps in-frame clones and lacks some. V, J and clone size are taken as reported in that table, and D and trimming were inferred from the DNA itself. The table includes approximately 150,000 clones, approximately 80% detected once. The clonotype comes from a man aged 70-80 years who had recovered from COVID-19. Sample: peripheral blood.

The CDR3 DNA follows: TGTGCCAGCGGATCTTACAGGCGAGGACCGGGGGGATCCGGGGAGCTGTTTTTT. Translated: CASGSYRRGPGGSGELFF. V gene TRBV28 combines with J gene TRBJ2-2; TRBD2 aligns across 7 bases. CDR3 size: 18 residues. Germline-derived CDR1 and CDR2 are MDHEN and SYDVKM. The V and J ends lost 8 bases and 6 bases, in that order; junction bases with no gene match: 21. Looking up the rest from reference TRBV28 and TRBJ2-2 gives the full variable domain: DVKVTQSSRYLVKRTGEKVFLECVQDMDHENMFWYRQDPGLGLRLIYFSYDVKMKEKGDIPEGYSVSREKKERFSLILESASTNQTSMYLCASGSYRRGPGGSGELFFGEGSRLTVL.